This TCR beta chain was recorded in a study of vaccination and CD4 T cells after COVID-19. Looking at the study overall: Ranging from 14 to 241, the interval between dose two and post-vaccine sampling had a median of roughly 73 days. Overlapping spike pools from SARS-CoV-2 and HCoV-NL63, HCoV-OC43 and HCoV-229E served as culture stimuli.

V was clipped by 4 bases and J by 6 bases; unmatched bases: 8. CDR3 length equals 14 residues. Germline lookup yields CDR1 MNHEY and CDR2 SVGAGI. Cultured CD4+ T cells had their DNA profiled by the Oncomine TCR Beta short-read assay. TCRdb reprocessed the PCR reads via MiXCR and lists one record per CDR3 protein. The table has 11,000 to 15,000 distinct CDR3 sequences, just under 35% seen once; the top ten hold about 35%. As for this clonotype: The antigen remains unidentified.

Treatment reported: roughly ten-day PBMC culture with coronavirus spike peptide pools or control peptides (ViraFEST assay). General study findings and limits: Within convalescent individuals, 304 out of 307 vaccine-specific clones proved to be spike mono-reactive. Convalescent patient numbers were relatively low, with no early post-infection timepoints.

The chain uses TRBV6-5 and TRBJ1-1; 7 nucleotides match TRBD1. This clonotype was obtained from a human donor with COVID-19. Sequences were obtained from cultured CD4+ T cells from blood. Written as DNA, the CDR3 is TGTGCCAGCAGTTCCGACAGGGTAGGGGCTGAAGCTTTCTTT. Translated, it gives CASSSDRVGAEAFF.